The 23 T cell receptor beta chains below come from one sample, sequenced in a study of blood T cells in healthy people across ages. Alongside a J-beta primer mix, a sample-barcoded 5' primer served in a second PCR lasting about 7 to 11 cycles. A single record per CDR3 protein comes from TCRdb applying MiXCR to the 5' RACE reads. Of 650,000 to 1,000,000 distinct CDR3 sequences listed, roughly 35% are singletons. The sequenced material came from blood. Receptors originate from a man between 18 and 29 years old in good health.

This rearrangement joins TRBV12-3 or TRBV12-4 to TRBJ2-2, with D tentatively TRBD2 (5 bases). This CDR3 has 17 residues. Trimming removed 6 bases from V and 7 bases from J, with 24 bases in between. This CDR3 reads CASSPTGREISVGELFF. DNA of the CDR3: TGTGCCAGCAGCCCAACCGGACGGGAAATATCTGTCGGGGAGCTGTTTTTT.

CDR3 DNA sequence: TGCGCCAGCAGCTTAGGGCCGGGAAGCAAGTACTTC. Translated: CASSLGPGSKYF. The rearrangement joins TRBV5-1 to TRBJ2-7, with D tentatively TRBD2 (5 bases). Trimming shortened V by 2 bases and J by 11 bases, and 14 bases separated the two germline ends. Germline-derived CDR1 and CDR2 are SGHRS and YFSETQ. The CDR3 is 12 residues long.

This sequence joins TRBV7-9 and TRBJ2-5, with D perhaps matching TRBD1 or TRBD2 (5 bases each). The CDR3 has 19 amino acids. V was shortened by 3 bases and J by 7 bases, with 30 bases between the two germline ends. Germline lookup yields CDR1 SEHNR and CDR2 FQNEAQ (reference sequence). The CDR3 loop reads CASSFFQFRGPKMVGTQYF. The DNA for the CDR3 is TGTGCCAGCAGCTTTTTTCAATTTAGGGGACCCAAAATGGTTGGGACCCAGTACTTC.

V and J are TRBV7-2 and TRBJ2-1; D call uncertain. V lost 1 base and J 1 base, leaving 8 bases between the germline ends. This CDR3 is 15 amino acids long. Per germline, CDR1 SGHTA and CDR2 FQGNSA. CDR3 DNA: TGTGCCAGCAGCTTAGATGGGCAGTCCTACAATGAGCAGTTCTTC. Protein sequence: CASSLDGQSYNEQFF.

In the case of this clonotype: This may arise from a read error, as a much more abundant clone is one base away. The V call is TRBV20-1, the J call TRBJ2-5, with D unclear. Germline lookup yields CDR1 DFQATT and CDR2 SNEGSKA (reference sequence). This CDR3 spans 15 amino acids. CDR3 nucleotides: TGCAGTGCTAGGCCCGAAATGCCAGAACAAGAGGCCCAGTACTTC. It translates to CSARPEMPEQEAQYF.

V and J are TRBV5-1 and TRBJ2-2; the match to TRBD2 covers 13 bases. Germline assignment: CDR1 SGHRS and CDR2 YFSETQ. The ends lost 0 bases at V and 0 bases at J; junction bases unmatched: 2. This CDR3 contains 18 residues. The CDR3 spells CASSLGLAGGANTGELFF. For the CDR3, the DNA is TGCGCCAGCAGCTTGGGACTAGCGGGGGGCGCGAACACCGGGGAGCTGTTTTTT.

The chain joins TRBV6-1 to TRBJ2-3; the D is unclear. The CDR3 spans 13 residues. Looked up from germline, CDR1 is MNHNS and CDR2 is SASEGT. With 6 bases removed from V and 8 bases from J, the gap between germline ends came to 15 bases. As DNA, the CDR3 is TGTGCCAGCAGAGAACTATCAAAGGGTACGCAGTATTTT. This translates into CASRELSKGTQYF.

This clonotype was seen a few times. V gene TRBV29-1 combines with J gene TRBJ1-2; D is undetermined. The ends were cut back, 1 base at V and 6 bases at J, with 15 bases in the middle. The germline V gene has CDR1 SQVTM and CDR2 ANQGSEA. This CDR3 is 14 amino acids long. The CDR3 DNA is TGCAGCGTTGAAGTTCGCCCTCGTGTCGATGGCTACACCTTC. Amino acids: CSVEVRPRVDGYTF.

This clonotype was seen at least ten times. The rearrangement joins TRBV2 to TRBJ1-2; D remains unclear. The CDR3 loop spans 13 amino acids. The V end was cut by 3 bases, the J end by 7 bases, with 12 bases between. In germline, CDR1 is SNHLY, CDR2 FYNNEI. The CDR3 coding sequence is TGTGCCAGCAGTGAGGGAAGCCTGCTTGGCTACACCTTC. Residues: CASSEGSLLGYTF. The full variable domain, completed using reference TRBV2 and TRBJ1-2, is EPEVTQTPSHQVTQMGQEVILRCVPISNHLYFYWYRQILGQKVEFLVSFYNNEISEKSEIFDDQFSVERPDGSNFTLKIRSTKLEDSAMYFCASSEGSLLGYTFGSGTRLTVV.

The CDR3 DNA follows: TGCAGTGCTAGCCCCCCAGGGGGAACTGAAAAACTGTTTTTT. Translating gives CSASPPGGTEKLFF. The genes are TRBV20-1 and TRBJ1-4; 7 bases line up with TRBD1. The germline CDR1 and CDR2 sequences are DFQATT and SNEGSKA (reference sequence). V lost 3 bases and J lost 7; bases outside the gene matches: 8. This CDR3 region has 14 residues.

In DNA form, the CDR3 reads TGTGCCAGCAGTTTAATAGACGACAACGAGCAGTACTTC. Residues: CASSLIDDNEQYF. V is TRBV27 and J is TRBJ2-4; D unresolved. The DNA end favors TRBJ2-7, so the J call may be wrong. CDR3 length: 13 residues. Germline CDR1 MNHEY, CDR2 SMNVEV (reference sequence).

The J gene is TRBJ1-1, the V gene TRBV2; tentative D call: TRBD1 (5 bases). V was shortened by 6 bases and J by 9 bases, with 20 bases between the two germline ends. The CDR3 has 14 amino acids. Looked up from germline, CDR1 is SNHLY and CDR2 is FYNNEI. In DNA form, the CDR3 reads TGTGCCAGCAGCCTCCCGGCCAGGGATAAGAAAGCTTTCTTT. This encodes CASSLPARDKKAFF. Supplemented by reference TRBV2 and TRBJ1-1, the full variable domain reads EPEVTQTPSHQVTQMGQEVILRCVPISNHLYFYWYRQILGQKVEFLVSFYNNEISEKSEIFDDQFSVERPDGSNFTLKIRSTKLEDSAMYFCASSLPARDKKAFFGQGTRLTVV.

Of note for this clonotype: Sequence at one end of the junction differs from germline and may be a read error. The V gene is TRBV29-1, the J gene TRBJ1-3; a weak D match, TRBD1 (5 bases). This CDR3 spans 18 amino acids. The germline V gene encodes CDR1 SQVTM and CDR2 ANQGSEA. CDR3 sequence reads: CSVEGGAGGRLSGNTIYF. Written as DNA, the CDR3 is TGTAGCGTTGAAGGTGGGGCCGGGGGGAGACTCTCTGGAAACACCATATATTTT.

This clonotype was detected only a few times. The CDR3 nucleotides read TGTGCCAGCAGCGCCGGGACAGGGTATAATTCACCCCTCCACTTT. It translates to CASSAGTGYNSPLHF. This chain links TRBV7-3 with TRBJ1-6; 9 positions agree with TRBD1. Germline-derived CDR1 and CDR2 are SGHTA and FQGTGA. V lost 5 bases, J lost 4 bases, and 3 bases stayed unmatched. This CDR3 region has 15 residues.

This clonotype has a count of ten or more. The chain is built from TRBV29-1 and TRBJ2-5; D is tentatively TRBD1 or TRBD2 (5 bases each). V lost 5 bases and J lost 5, with 9 bases in between. The CDR3 is 11 amino acids. The germline CDR1 and CDR2 sequences are SQVTM and ANQGSEA. The CDR3 DNA follows: TGCAGCGTTCGAGGGACGGAGACCCAGTACTTC. Its protein product is CSVRGTETQYF.

This clonotype was detected a few times. V gene TRBV4-1 combines with J gene TRBJ1-2; TRBD1 is a possible D gene (5 bases). Trimming took 4 bases from V and 6 from J, leaving 18 bases between them. The germline V gene has CDR1 MGHRA and CDR2 YSYEKL. The CDR3 runs to 15 residues. Here the CDR3 DNA reads TGCGCCAGCAGCCTACTGGACACTCTCCAACATGGCTACACCTTC. Protein product: CASSLLDTLQHGYTF.

This clonotype appeared many times. This chain uses TRBV6-5 with TRBJ2-5, with TRBD2 identical over 9 bases. The trim removed 5 bases at V and 1 base at J, leaving 5 bases unmatched. The CDR3 covers 15 residues. The germline CDR1 and CDR2 sequences are MNHEY and SVGAGI. In DNA form, the CDR3 reads TGTGCCAGCAGTCAGACTAGCGGAATCCAAGAGACCCAGTACTTC. This sequence encodes CASSQTSGIQETQYF.

The chain joins TRBV20-1 to TRBJ1-6; D unclear. CDR3 length: 14 residues. Germline CDR1 reads DFQATT; CDR2 reads SNEGSKA (reference sequence). V was pared by 6 bases and J by 6 bases, with 15 bases between. The CDR3 sequence: CSAPPGGLNSPLHF. The DNA for the CDR3 is TGCAGTGCCCCGCCTGGTGGTCTTAATTCACCCCTCCACTTT.

This clonotype was detected only a few times. The chain combines TRBV6-5 with TRBJ1-1, with TRBD1 as a possible D gene (6 bases). The V gene's germline CDR1 is MNHEY and CDR2 SVGAGI. V was cut by 0 bases and J by 1 base, with 9 bases left in between. CDR3 length equals 15 residues. CDR3 protein: CASSYSPGANTEAFF. The CDR3 nucleotides read TGTGCCAGCAGTTACTCCCCAGGGGCGAACACTGAAGCTTTCTTT.

The chain is built from TRBV6-2 or TRBV6-3 and TRBJ2-1, with unresolved D. The end of the DNA fits TRBJ2-7 better, so the J call may be wrong. The CDR3 loop spans 15 amino acids. Germline values: CDR1 MNHEY, CDR2 SVGEGT. As DNA, the CDR3 is TGTGCCAGCAGTTACTTGTCGAGCTCCTACAATGAGCAGTACTTC. It codes for CASSYLSSSYNEQYF.

V gene TRBV12-3 or TRBV12-4 combines with J gene TRBJ2-7; D not certain. The CDR3 has 11 residues. V lost 6 bases and J 7 bases, leaving 10 bases between the germline ends. CDR3 nucleotides: TGTGCCAGCAGCCCCGGTCTAGAGCAGTACTTC. This translates into CASSPGLEQYF.

The gene calls are TRBV2 and TRBJ2-3; 9 bases fit TRBD1. Per the germline V gene, CDR1 is SNHLY and CDR2 is FYNNEI. The CDR3 is 15 residues long. V trimming: 8 bases; J trimming: 3 bases; junction bases outside the gene matches: 9. As DNA, the CDR3 is TGTGCCAGCGTACAGGGGGCGCGAAGGACAGATACGCAGTATTTT. Encoded protein: CASVQGARRTDTQYF.

This clonotype was detected a few times. The chain joins TRBV29-1 to TRBJ2-7; no clear D gene. CDR1 is SQVTM, CDR2 ANQGSEA, per germline. The CDR3 contains 12 residues. V lost 4 bases, J lost 2 bases, and 9 bases lay in between. The CDR3 DNA is TGCAGCGTTGGACACAGTACCTACGAGCAGTACTTC. Translation gives CSVGHSTYEQYF.